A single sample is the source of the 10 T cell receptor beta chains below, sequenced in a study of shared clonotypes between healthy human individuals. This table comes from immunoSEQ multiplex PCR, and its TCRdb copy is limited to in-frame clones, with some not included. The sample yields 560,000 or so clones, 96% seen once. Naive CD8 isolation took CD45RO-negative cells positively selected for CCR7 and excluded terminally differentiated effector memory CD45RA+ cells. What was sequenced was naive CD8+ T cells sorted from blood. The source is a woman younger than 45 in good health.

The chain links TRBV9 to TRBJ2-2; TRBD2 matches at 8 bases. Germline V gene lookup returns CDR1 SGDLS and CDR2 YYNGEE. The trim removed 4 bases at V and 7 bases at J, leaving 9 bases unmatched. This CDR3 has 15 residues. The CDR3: CASSSVGGDGGELFF. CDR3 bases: TGTGCCAGCAGCTCCGTCGGGGGGGACGGCGGGGAGCTGTTTTTT.

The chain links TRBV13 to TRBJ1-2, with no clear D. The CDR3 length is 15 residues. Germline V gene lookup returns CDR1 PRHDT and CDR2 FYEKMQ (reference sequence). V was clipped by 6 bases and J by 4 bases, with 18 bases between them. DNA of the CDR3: TGTGCCAGCAGATCAAACCCGACTGTCGGCTATGGCTACACCTTC. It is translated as CASRSNPTVGYGYTF.

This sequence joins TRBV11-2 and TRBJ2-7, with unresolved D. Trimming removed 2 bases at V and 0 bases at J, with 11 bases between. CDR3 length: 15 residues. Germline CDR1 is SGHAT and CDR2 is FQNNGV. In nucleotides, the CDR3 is TGTGCCAGCAGCTTACCTGCCAGCTCCTCCTACGAGCAGTACTTC. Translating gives CASSLPASSSYEQYF.

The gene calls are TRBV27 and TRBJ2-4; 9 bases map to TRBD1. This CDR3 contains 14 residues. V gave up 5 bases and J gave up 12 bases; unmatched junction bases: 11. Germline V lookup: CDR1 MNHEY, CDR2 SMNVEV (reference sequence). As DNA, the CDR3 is TGTGCCAGCAGTACCGGGACAGGGACCACTGATCAGTACTTC. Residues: CASSTGTGTTDQYF.

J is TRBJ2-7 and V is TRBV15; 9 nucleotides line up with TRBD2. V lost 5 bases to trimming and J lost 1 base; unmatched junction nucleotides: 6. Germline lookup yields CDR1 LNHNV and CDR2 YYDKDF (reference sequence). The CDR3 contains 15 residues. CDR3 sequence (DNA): TGTGCCACCAGCTACATAGCGGGAGAGTCCTACGAGCAGTACTTC. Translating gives CATSYIAGESYEQYF.

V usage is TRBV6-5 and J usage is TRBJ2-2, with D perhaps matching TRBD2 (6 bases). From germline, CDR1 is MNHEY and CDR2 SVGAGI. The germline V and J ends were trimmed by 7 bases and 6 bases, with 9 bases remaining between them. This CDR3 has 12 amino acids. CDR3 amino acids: CASTGGPGELFF. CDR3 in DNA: TGTGCCAGCACCGGGGGTCCCGGGGAGCTGTTTTTT.

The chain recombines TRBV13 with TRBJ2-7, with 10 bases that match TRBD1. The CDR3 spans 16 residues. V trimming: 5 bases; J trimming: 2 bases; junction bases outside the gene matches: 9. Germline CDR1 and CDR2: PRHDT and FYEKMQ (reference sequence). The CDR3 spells CASSPYGTGDTYEQYF. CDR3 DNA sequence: TGTGCCAGCAGCCCATATGGGACAGGGGATACCTACGAGCAGTACTTC.

The CDR3 DNA sequence: TGTGCCAGCCTAACAGTCGGCACTGAAGCTTTCTTT. Its protein product is CASLTVGTEAFF. The chain has TRBV2 and TRBJ1-1, with D unclear. This CDR3 contains 12 residues. Germline V CDR1 and CDR2: SNHLY, FYNNEI. V lost 8 bases to trimming and J lost 4 bases, with 11 bases between them.

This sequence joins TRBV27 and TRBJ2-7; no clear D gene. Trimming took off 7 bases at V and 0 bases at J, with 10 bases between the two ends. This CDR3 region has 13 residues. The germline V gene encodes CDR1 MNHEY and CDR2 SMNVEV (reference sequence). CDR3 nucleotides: TGTGCCAGCAAGGACGGGTTCTCCTACGAGCAGTACTTC. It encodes CASKDGFSYEQYF.

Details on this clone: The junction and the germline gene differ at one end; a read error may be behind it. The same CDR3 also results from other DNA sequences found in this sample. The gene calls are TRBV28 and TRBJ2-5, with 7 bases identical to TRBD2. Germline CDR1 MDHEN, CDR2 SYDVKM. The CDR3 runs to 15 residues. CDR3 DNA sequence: TGTGCCAGTAGTTTCTTCCGGCTAGCGGAAGGGACCCAGTACTTC. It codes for CASSFFRLAEGTQYF.